The present T cell receptor beta chain was sequenced within a study of circulating CD8 cells and anti-PD-1 response in melanoma (TCRdb year 2020). General notes on the study: Patients received nivolumab intravenously at 3 mg/kg every 2 weeks. The melanoma cohort had some 13 patients, seven of whom got anti-PD-1 as first-line therapy, while the other six had previously had targeted therapy or immunotherapy. Patients with complete or partial responses were classified as responders; those with stable or progressive disease (RECIST v1.1) as non-responders. The TCR repertoire analysis was performed on about eleven melanoma patients, comprising 7 non-responders and 4 responders. On on-treatment samples, PD-1 was detected using a biotinylated anti-human IgG4 antibody. Study-wide findings and limitations: The DNEG repertoire had the highest diversity, the PD-1 and DPOS repertoires had similar and higher clonality, and the TIGIT repertoires had the lowest diversity. Repertoires were mostly private between subsets, with fewer than 7.5% of TRB clonotypes shared at M1, and the greatest sharing occurred between DPOS and TIGIT. The published TCR repertoire comparisons used only baseline and M1 samples from a small cohort with few responders. Because tumor material could not be accessed, tumor reactivity was instead assessed with peptide assays on expanded sorted subsets. Experiments were generally performed without replicates because of limited material. The cohort included both treatment-naive and previously treated patients, and the authors noted that this mix could influence results.

Four subsets defined by PD-1 and/or TIGIT were sorted from live CD3+CD8+TCRalphabeta+ cells on a BD FACSAria II cell sorter. To characterize relevance to anti-PD-1 therapy response, circulating CD8 T cells were sorted into four subsets based on PD-1 and TIGIT expression. From each sorted CD8 T-cell subset, both TCR alpha and TCR beta chains were sequenced. Peripheral blood was collected at three points: before the first anti-PD-1 injection, after two injections and after four injections. Ficoll gradient centrifugation was used to isolate PBMCs right away. Until use, PBMCs were stored frozen in liquid nitrogen in RPMI containing around 20% FCS and around 9.2% DMSO. After thawing, PBMCs were stained with a viability dye and with antibodies against CD3, CD8alpha, TCRalphabeta, PD-1 and TIGIT. Total RNA was extracted with the RNeasy Kit, and a RIN above 7 was reached by every sample. Within its sample, this clonotype is medium-sized (0.01 to 0.1%). The antigen it recognizes is unknown. Per-nucleotide qualities are absent, and no much larger clonotype sits a single base away.

The sequencing machine was a NextSeq 500. The QIAseq Immune Repertoire RNA Library Kit, Human TCR Panel, was used to prepare TCR libraries from about 15 ng of total RNA. TCR libraries were sequenced on an Illumina NextSeq with a Mid Output V2 kit, using asymmetric 261x41 paired-end reads. Each TCR library was diluted to approximately 3.9 nM, after which the TCR libraries were pooled, denatured and loaded at around 1 pM. In the authors' own workflow: TCR FASTQ files were processed in the QIAGEN GeneGlobe Data Analysis Center, with downstream analysis in R 3.5.2. Clonality was computed as one minus Shannon entropy normalized by the log of the number of unique productive sequences. TRA or TRB clonotypes differing in abundance between baseline and M1 were identified within each subset by Fisher exact tests at 5% FDR. Clonotypes with differential abundance were classified as emerging, expanding, contracting or non-expanding/contracting. Morisita's overlap index was used to measure how much repertoires overlapped between patients. TCRdb trimmed public reads at Q25 via fastp, called clones via MiXCR and kept in-frame beta chains. Rows are unified per CDR3 protein, each entry keeping the most common DNA and genes. Clone size and V and J calls follow TCRdb, not the original study. A total of about 720 distinct CDR3 sequences appear in this sample, roughly 7.8% of them only once. Clones ranked in the top ten supply 30% to 45% of the sample.

Including cysteine and phenylalanine, the CDR3 has 15 amino acids. Only the CDR3 part of the read is kept: 45 bases, read in frame from the first base. Clipping removes 5 bases from V and 4 bases from J, with 3 as the unmatched junction base count. Sequences MDHEN (CDR1) and SYDVKM (CDR2) are obtained from the germline V gene. The sequence came from a human donor with melanoma. The chain couples TRBV28 to TRBJ1-3, and TRBD1 aligns with 12 junction nucleotides. The specimen comprised CD8+ T cells from PBMCs, sampled at baseline or after one month of anti-PD-1 therapy (not recorded which). The DNA reads TGTGCCAGCAGTCGGGACAGGGGGCAAGGAAACACCATATATTTT. It is translated as CASSRDRGQGNTIYF.